The present entry profiles one TCR beta chain with its context. The data were obtained in a study of PD-L1 blockade in urothelial cancer. Study overall: About 90% of the 29 patients were men who had bladder-origin urothelial cancer. Analyses were performed on blood at 3 weeks after treatment start (the second dose) and at 6 weeks.

The protocol was immunoSEQ multiplex PCR, while the TCRdb copy is restricted to in-frame clones and leaves out a portion. The table includes roughly 130,000 clones, less than 85% detected once. The time point is: pretreatment peripheral blood. The study enrolled patients with locally advanced or metastatic urothelial carcinoma. Individual patients had between 1 and 8 samples, taken pretreatment and on-treatment. The length of the CDR3 is 16 residues. V was cut by 2 bases and J by 0 bases, with 13 bases left in between. Germline V gene sequence: CDR1 SGHDN, CDR2 FVKESK. The sequence was obtained from a middle-aged man with urothelial cancer. The sequences come from PBMCs, collected around atezolizumab (anti-PD-L1) treatment. The V call is TRBV14, the J call TRBJ1-1, with D possibly matching TRBD1 (5 bases). CDR3 amino acids: CASSQRWGRVNTEAFF. In DNA form, the CDR3 reads TGTGCCAGCAGCCAAAGGTGGGGCAGAGTGAACACTGAAGCTTTCTTT.